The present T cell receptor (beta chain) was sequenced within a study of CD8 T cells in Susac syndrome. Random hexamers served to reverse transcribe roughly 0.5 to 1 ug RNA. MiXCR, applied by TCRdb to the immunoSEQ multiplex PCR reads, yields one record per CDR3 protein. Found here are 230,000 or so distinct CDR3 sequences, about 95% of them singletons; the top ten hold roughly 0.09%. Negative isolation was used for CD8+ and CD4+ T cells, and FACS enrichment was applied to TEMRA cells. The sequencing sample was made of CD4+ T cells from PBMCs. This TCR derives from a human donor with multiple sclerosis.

The CDR3 DNA is TGCAGTGCTAGATTGAGCGGGAGTTGGGAGCAGTACTTC. Its protein is CSARLSGSWEQYF. The chain combines TRBV20-1 with TRBJ2-7; 8 bases are a match to TRBD2. CDR1 DFQATT and CDR2 SNEGSKA come from the germline V gene (reference sequence). The CDR3 is made up of 13 amino acids. V shed 2 bases, J shed 7 bases, and the junction held 7 bases outside the gene matches.